The clone carrying this T cell receptor beta chain was seen only a few times. Its antigen is as yet unknown. The primer mix had 60 Vbeta and 13 Jbeta primers. Some clones are missing from TCRdb's copy, which holds only in-frame ones; the method was immunoSEQ multiplex PCR. The data contain 180,000 or so clones, under 90% of them seen just once; the ten biggest clones take up 1.5%. Germline assignment: CDR1 SGHVS and CDR2 FQNEAQ. This CDR3 region has 16 residues. The V end lost 5 bases, the J end lost 2 bases, and 15 bases lay between the germline ends. This sample stems from a study of cytomegalovirus exposure and HLA in healthy donors. General study results and limits: The majority of CMV-associated TCR beta chains were reported as apparently HLA-restricted in a later analysis.

Input material: PBMCs. This receptor was taken from a male donor in good health and CMV-seronegative. V is TRBV7-8 and J is TRBJ2-2; D might be TRBD2 (5 bases). The CDR3 DNA sequence: TGTGCCAGCAGCCCCGGGGTAGGGAAAAACACCGGGGAGCTGTTTTTT. Its translation: CASSPGVGKNTGELFF.